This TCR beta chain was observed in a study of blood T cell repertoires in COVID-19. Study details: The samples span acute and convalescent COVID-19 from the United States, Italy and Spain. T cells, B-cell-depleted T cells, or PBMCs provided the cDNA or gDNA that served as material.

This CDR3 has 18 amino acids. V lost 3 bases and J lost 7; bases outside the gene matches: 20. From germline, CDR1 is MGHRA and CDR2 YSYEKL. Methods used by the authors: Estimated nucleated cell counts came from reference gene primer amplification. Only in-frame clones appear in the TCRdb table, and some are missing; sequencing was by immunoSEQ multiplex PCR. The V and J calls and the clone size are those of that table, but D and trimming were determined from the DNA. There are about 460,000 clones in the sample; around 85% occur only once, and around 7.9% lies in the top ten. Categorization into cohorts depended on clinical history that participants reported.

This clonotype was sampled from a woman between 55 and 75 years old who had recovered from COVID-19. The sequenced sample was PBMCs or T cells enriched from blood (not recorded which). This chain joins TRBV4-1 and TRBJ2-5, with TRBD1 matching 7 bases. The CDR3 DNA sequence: TGCGCCAGCAGCCATCGCACCGCCGGGGACAGCTTAAGGGGGACCCAGTACTTC. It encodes CASSHRTAGDSLRGTQYF.